This T cell receptor (beta chain) was sequenced for a study of T-cell memory formation after mild COVID-19. This clonotype was observed a single time. Its antigen is currently unknown. TCRdb analysed the 5' RACE reads with MiXCR anew, one entry per CDR3 protein. The top ten clones hold roughly 8.3% of a sample with around 530,000 distinct CDR3 sequences, roughly 21% of them seen once. Study conclusions and caveats: The study found contracting CD4+ clones mainly in CM and EM and contracting CD8+ clones in EMRA. Within pre-infection memory, some responding clones were found, suggesting cross-reactive memory joined.

V was pared by 6 bases and J by 1 base, with 24 bases between. CDR1 LGHNA and CDR2 YNFKEQ come from the germline V gene. The CDR3 contains 18 residues. J is TRBJ1-1 and V is TRBV4-2; tentatively, D is TRBD1 (5 bases). Sequencing was done on a sample of PBMCs or a T cell subset sorted from them (not recorded which). This clonotype originated in an adult woman who had mild COVID-19 (a few samples of this study predate the infection). Cell type and time point are not known. The CDR3 DNA reads TGTGCCAGCAGTCAACCAACGACCCCGGCGGGGGGGAACACTGAAGCTTTCTTT. Translation: CASSQPTTPAGGNTEAFF.